This T cell receptor (beta chain) is from a study of siplizumab effects on memory and regulatory T cells. The data were produced by immunoSEQ multiplex PCR, yet TCRdb's version contains in-frame clones alone and is incomplete. Among fewer than 120,000 clones listed, roughly 89% were seen once. Sequencing input: CD4+ T cells sorted from blood. The origin of this receptor is a human donor in good health.

Here the CDR3 reads CASSRTGDEQYF. The DNA for the CDR3 is TGTGCCAGTAGTCGGACAGGGGACGAGCAGTACTTC. This rearrangement joins TRBV19 to TRBJ2-7; TRBD1 aligns across 9 bases. The V segment lost 5 bases and the J segment 5 bases; nucleotides outside the gene matches: 1. The CDR3 is 12 residues long. The germline CDR1 and CDR2 sequences are LNHDA and SQIVND (reference sequence).